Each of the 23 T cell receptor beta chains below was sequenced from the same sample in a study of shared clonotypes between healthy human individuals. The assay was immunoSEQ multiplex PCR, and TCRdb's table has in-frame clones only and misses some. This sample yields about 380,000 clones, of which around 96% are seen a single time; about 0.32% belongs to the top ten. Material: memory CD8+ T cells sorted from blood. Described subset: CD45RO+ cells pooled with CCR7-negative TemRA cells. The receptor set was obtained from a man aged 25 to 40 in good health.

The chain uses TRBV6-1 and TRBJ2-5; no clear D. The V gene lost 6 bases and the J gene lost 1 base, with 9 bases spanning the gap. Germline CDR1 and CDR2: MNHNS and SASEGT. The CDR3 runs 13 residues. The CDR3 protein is CASSLRTQETQYF. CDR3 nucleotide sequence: TGTGCCAGCAGCTTGCGCACCCAAGAGACCCAGTACTTC.

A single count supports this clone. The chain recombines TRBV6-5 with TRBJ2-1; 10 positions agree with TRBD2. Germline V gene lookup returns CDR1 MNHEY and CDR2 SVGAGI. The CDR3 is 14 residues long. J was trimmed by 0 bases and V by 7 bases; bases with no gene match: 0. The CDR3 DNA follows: TGTGCCAGCACTAGCGGGAGCTCCTACAATGAGCAGTTCTTC. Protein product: CASTSGSSYNEQFF.

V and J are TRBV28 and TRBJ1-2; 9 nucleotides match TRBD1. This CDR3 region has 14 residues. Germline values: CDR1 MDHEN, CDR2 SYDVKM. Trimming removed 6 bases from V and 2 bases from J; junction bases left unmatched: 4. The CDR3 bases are TGTGCCAGCAGCACAGGGGGCGCGAACTATGGCTACACCTTC. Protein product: CASSTGGANYGYTF.

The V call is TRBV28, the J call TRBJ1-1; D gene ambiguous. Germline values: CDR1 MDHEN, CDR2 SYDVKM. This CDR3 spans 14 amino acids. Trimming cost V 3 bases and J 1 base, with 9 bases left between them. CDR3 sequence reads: CASSFIWGNTEAFF. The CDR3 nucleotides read TGTGCCAGCAGTTTTATTTGGGGGAACACTGAAGCTTTCTTT.

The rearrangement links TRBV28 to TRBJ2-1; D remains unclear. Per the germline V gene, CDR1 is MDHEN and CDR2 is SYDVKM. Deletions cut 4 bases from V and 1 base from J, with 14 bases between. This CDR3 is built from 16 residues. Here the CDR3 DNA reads TGTGCCAGCAGTTCCGCCCGAGGCTATTCCTACAATGAGCAGTTCTTC. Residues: CASSSARGYSYNEQFF.

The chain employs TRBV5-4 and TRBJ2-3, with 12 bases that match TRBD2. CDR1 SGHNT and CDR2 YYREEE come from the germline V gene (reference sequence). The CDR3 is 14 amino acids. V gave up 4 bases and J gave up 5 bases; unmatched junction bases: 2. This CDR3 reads CASSTGLAGDTQYF. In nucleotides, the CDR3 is TGTGCCAGCAGCACGGGACTAGCGGGAGATACGCAGTATTTT.

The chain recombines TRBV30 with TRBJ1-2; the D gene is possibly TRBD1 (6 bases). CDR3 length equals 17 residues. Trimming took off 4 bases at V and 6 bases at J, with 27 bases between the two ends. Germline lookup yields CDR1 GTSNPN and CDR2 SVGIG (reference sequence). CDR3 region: CAWKVTGQSVLFHGYTF. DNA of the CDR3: TGTGCCTGGAAGGTTACTGGACAGTCCGTCCTTTTTCATGGCTACACCTTC. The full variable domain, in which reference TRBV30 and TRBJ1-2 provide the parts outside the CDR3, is SQTIHQWPATLVQPVGSPLSLECTVEGTSNPNLYWYRQAAGRGLQLLFYSVGIGQISSEVPQNLSASRPQDRQFILSSKKLLLSDSGFYLCAWKVTGQSVLFHGYTFGSGTRLTVV.

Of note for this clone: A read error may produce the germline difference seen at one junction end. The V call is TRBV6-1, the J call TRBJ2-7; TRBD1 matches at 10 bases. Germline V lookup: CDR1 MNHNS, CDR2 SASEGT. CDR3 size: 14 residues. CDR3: CASREGQGAYEQYF. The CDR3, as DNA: TGTGCCAGCAGGGAAGGACAGGGGGCCTACGAGCAGTACTTC.

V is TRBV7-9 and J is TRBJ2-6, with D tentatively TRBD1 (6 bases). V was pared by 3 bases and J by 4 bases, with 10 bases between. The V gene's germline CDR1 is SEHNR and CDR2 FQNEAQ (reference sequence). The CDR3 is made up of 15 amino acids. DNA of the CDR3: TGTGCCAGCAGCTTTACAGGGAGCGGGGCCAACGTCCTGACTTTC. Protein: CASSFTGSGANVLTF.

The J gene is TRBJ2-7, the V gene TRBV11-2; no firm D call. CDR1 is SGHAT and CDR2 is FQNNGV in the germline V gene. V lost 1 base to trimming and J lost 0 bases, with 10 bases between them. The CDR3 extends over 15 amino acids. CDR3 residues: CASSLGLGRSYEQYF. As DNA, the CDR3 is TGTGCCAGCAGCTTAGGTCTAGGGCGCTCCTACGAGCAGTACTTC.

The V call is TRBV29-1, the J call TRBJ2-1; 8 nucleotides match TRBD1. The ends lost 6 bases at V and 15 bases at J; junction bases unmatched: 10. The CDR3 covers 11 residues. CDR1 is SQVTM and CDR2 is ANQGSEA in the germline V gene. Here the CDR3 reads CSVLQTGDAFF. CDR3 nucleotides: TGCAGCGTATTACAGACAGGGGACGCGTTCTTC.

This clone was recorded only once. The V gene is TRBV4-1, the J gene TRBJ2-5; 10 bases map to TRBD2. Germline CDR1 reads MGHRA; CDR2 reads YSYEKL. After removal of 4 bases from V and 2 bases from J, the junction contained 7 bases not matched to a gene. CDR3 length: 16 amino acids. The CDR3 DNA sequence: TGCGCCAGCAGCCCCATACTAGCGGGACAACAAGAGACCCAGTACTTC. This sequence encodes CASSPILAGQQETQYF.

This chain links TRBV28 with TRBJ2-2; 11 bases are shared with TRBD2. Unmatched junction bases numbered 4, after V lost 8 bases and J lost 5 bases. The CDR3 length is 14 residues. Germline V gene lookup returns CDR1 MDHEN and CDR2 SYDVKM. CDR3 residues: CASFTSGSTGELFF. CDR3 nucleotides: TGTGCCAGCTTCACTAGCGGGAGTACCGGGGAGCTGTTTTTT.

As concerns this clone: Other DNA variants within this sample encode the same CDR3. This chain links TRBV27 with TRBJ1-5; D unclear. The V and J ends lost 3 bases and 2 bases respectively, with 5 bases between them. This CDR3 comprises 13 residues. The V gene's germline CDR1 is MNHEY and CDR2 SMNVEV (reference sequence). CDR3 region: CASSFQGNQPQHF. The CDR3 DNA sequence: TGTGCCAGCAGTTTCCAGGGCAATCAGCCCCAGCATTTT.

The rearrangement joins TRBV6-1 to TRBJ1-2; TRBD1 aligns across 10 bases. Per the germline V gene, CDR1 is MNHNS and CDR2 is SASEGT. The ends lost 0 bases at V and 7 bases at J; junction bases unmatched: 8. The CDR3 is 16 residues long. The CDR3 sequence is CASSEAAGQGNGGYTF. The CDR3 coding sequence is TGTGCCAGCAGTGAAGCCGCGGGACAGGGGAACGGTGGCTACACCTTC.

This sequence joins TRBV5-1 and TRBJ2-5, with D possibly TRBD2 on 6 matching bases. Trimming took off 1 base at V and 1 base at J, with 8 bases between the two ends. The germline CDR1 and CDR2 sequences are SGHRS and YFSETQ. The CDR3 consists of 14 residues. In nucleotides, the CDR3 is TGCGCCAGCAGCTTGCCTAGCGTCCAAGAGACCCAGTACTTC. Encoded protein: CASSLPSVQETQYF.

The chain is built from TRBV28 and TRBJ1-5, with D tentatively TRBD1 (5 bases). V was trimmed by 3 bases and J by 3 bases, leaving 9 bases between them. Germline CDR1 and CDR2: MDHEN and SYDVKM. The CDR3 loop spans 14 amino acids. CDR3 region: CASSFARDNQPQHF. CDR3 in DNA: TGTGCCAGCAGTTTCGCCAGGGACAATCAGCCCCAGCATTTT.

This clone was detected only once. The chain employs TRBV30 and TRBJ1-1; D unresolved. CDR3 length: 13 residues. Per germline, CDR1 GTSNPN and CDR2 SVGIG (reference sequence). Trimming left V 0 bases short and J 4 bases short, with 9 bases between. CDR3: CAWSVNLFTEAFF. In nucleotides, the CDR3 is TGTGCCTGGAGTGTAAATTTGTTCACTGAAGCTTTCTTT.

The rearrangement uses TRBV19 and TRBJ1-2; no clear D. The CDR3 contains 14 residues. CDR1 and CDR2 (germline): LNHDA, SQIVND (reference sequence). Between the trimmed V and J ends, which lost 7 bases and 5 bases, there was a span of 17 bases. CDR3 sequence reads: CASIPDPHSYGYTF. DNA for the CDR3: TGTGCCAGTATCCCAGACCCACACTCTTATGGCTACACCTTC.

The CDR3 spells CASSGWLAGVGEQYF. CDR3 nucleotides: TGTGCCAGCAGCGGATGGCTAGCGGGAGTGGGGGAGCAGTACTTC. The gene calls are TRBV6-1 and TRBJ2-7, with TRBD2 matching over 10 bases. V dropped 6 bases and J dropped 7; count of bases not matched to a gene: 12. This CDR3 region has 15 residues. Per germline, CDR1 MNHNS and CDR2 SASEGT.

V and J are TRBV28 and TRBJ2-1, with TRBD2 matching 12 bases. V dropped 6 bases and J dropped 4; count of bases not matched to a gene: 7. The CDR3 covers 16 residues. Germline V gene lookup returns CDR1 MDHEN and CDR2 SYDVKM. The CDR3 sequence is CASSDGTSGLYNEQFF. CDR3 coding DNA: TGTGCCAGCAGCGACGGGACTAGCGGGCTATACAATGAGCAGTTCTTC.

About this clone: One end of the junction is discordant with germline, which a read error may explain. The chain's CDR3 is CTSSPTSNEQFF. DNA of the CDR3: TGTACCAGCTCACCGACTAGCAATGAGCAGTTCTTC. The genes are TRBV18 and TRBJ2-1, with D perhaps TRBD2 (6 bases). CDR1 KGHSH and CDR2 LQKENI come from the germline V gene. The CDR3 is made up of 12 amino acids. Complete variable domain (other parts from reference TRBV18 and TRBJ2-1): NAGVMQNPRHLVRRRGQEARLRCSPMKGHSHVYWYRQLPEEGLKFMVYLQKENIIDESGMPKERFSAEFPKEGPSILRIQQVVRGDSAAYFCTSSPTSNEQFFGPGTRLTVL.

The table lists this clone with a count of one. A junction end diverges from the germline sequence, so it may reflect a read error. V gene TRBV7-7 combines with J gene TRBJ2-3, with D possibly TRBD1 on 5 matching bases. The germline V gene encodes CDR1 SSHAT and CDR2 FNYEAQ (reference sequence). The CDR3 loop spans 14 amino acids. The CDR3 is CASSLGEVPDTQYF. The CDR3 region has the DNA TGTGCTAGCAGCTTAGGGGAAGTCCCAGATACGCAGTATTTT. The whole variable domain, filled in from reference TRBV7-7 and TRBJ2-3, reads GAGVSQSPRYKVTKRGQDVTLRCDPISSHATLYWYQQALGQGPEFLTYFNYEAQPDKSGLPSDRFSAERPEGSISTLTIQRTEQRDSAMYRCASSLGEVPDTQYFGPGTRLTVL.